Listed below are T cell receptor beta chains from one sample, sequenced in a study of post-analysis software for immune sequencing data. From the PCR reads, TCRdb called clonotypes with MiXCR, one entry per CDR3 protein. This sample carries some 690,000 distinct CDR3 sequences, around 60% of them seen once, and the ten largest clones take approximately 10%. Sequencing was performed on blood. These receptors originate from a girl between 2 and 10 years old with multiple sclerosis. The conserved cysteine and the conserved F or W are not part of the CDR3 here. Fields, in order: V gene, J gene, CDR3 protein.

V: TRBV3-1
J: TRBJ2-1
CDR3: ASSRAAGRDNEQF

V: TRBV5-5
J: TRBJ2-7
CDR3: ASSRDIFYEQY

V: TRBV29-1
J: TRBJ2-1
CDR3: SIRRVRGNEQF

V: TRBV11-2
J: TRBJ1-2
CDR3: ASSLSSGTGVGYT

V: TRBV20-1
J: TRBJ2-5
CDR3: SARGERSEQETQY

V: TRBV7-2
J: TRBJ1-1
CDR3: ASSLLRLPMNTEAF

V: TRBV20-1
J: TRBJ2-3
CDR3: SARDRGGGDTQY

V: TRBV7-2
J: TRBJ2-1
CDR3: ASSHTPGQNTYNEQF

V: TRBV19
J: TRBJ2-1
CDR3: ASSIVPGNNEQF

V: TRBV29-1
J: TRBJ2-3
CDR3: SAGQGEDTQY

V: TRBV7-9
J: TRBJ1-1
CDR3: ASSLTVQNTEAF

V: TRBV4-1
J: TRBJ2-7
CDR3: ASSQAQGHIYEQY

V: TRBV6-1
J: TRBJ2-1
CDR3: ASSVHGTGKYNEQF

V: TRBV5-1
J: TRBJ2-1
CDR3: ASRDREVQF

V: TRBV7-9
J: TRBJ2-4
CDR3: ASSLGRGLDIQY

V: TRBV7-2
J: TRBJ2-1
CDR3: ASSPEGTAYNEQF

V: TRBV6-6
J: TRBJ2-7
CDR3: ASSYSGGAPPYEQY

V: TRBV5-5
J: TRBJ2-3
CDR3: ASSSRDSFTDTQY

V: TRBV20-1
J: TRBJ2-5
CDR3: SASAGTGGRETQY

V: TRBV20-1
J: TRBJ2-3
CDR3: SVILQGENADTQY

V: TRBV12-3/TRBV12-4
J: TRBJ2-2
CDR3: ASSLWGQNTGELF